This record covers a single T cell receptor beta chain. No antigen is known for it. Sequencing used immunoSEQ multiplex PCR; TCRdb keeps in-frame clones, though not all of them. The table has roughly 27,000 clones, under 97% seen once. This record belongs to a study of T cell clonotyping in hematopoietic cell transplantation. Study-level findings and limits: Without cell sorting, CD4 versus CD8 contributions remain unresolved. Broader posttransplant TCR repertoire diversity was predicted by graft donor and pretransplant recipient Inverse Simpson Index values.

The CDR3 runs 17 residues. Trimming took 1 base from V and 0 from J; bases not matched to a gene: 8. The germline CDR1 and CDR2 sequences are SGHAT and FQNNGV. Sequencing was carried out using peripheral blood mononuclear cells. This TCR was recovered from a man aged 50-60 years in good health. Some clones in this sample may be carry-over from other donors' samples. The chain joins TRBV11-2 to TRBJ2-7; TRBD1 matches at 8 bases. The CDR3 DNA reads TGTGCCAGCAGCTTAGGGACACGGGACAGGAGCTCCTACGAGCAGTACTTC. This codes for CASSLGTRDRSSYEQYF.